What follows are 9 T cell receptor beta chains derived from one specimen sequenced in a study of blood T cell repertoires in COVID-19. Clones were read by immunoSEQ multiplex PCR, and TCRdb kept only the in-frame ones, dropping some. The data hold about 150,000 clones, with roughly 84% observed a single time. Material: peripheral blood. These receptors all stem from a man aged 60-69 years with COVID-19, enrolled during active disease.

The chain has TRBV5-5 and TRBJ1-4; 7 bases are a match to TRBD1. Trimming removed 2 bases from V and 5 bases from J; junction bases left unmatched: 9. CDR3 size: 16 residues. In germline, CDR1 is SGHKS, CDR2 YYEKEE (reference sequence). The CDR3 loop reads CASSLGSGGGNEKLFF. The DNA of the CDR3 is TGTGCCAGCAGCTTAGGGTCTGGAGGGGGCAATGAAAAACTGTTTTTT.

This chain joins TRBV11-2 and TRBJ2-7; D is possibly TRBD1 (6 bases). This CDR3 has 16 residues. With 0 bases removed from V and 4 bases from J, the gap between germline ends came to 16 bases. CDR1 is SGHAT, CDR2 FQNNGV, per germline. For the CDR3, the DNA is TGTGCCAGCAGCTTAGATCTAAATGGGGGCACTTACGAGCAGTACTTC. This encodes CASSLDLNGGTYEQYF.

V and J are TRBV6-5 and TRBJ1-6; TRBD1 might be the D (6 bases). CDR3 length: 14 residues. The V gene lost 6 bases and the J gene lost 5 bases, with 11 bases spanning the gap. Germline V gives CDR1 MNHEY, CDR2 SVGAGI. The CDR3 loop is CASRLGHNNSPLHF. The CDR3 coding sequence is TGTGCCAGCAGGCTGGGACACAATAATTCACCCCTCCACTTT.

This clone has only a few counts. CDR3 region: CASSRGLMNTEAFF. The CDR3 DNA reads TGTGCCAGCAGTCGAGGACTGATGAACACTGAAGCTTTCTTT. This sequence joins TRBV2 and TRBJ1-1, with no clear D. The CDR3 totals 14 residues. Trimming pared 5 bases from V and 0 bases from J, leaving 10 bases between. Germline V gene lookup returns CDR1 SNHLY and CDR2 FYNNEI.

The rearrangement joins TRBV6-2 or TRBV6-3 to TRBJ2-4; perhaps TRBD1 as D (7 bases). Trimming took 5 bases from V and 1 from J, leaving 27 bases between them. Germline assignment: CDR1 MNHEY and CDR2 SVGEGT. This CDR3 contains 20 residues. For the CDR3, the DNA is TGTGCCAGCAGTCACCACCCGACAGGGAGGAACTTTCTGGCCAAAAACATTCAGTACTTC. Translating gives CASSHHPTGRNFLAKNIQYF.

CDR3 in DNA: TGTGCCTGGAAAGAGCCCGGGACAAATTCACCCCTCCACTTT. Translation: CAWKEPGTNSPLHF. The chain couples TRBV30 to TRBJ1-6; D perhaps matches TRBD1 (6 bases). This CDR3 is 14 amino acids long. Per germline, CDR1 GTSNPN and CDR2 SVGIG (reference sequence). V was trimmed by 4 bases and J by 7 bases, leaving 14 bases between them. Full variable domain (outside the CDR3, taken from reference TRBV30 and TRBJ1-6): SQTIHQWPATLVQPVGSPLSLECTVEGTSNPNLYWYRQAAGRGLQLLFYSVGIGQISSEVPQNLSASRPQDRQFILSSKKLLLSDSGFYLCAWKEPGTNSPLHFGNGTRLTVT.

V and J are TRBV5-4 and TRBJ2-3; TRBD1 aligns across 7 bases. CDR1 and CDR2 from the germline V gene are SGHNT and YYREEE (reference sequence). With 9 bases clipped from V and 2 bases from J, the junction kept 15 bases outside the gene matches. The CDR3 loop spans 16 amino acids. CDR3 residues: CATQPGRDRNTDTQYF. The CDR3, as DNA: TGTGCCACCCAACCCGGCCGGGACAGAAACACAGATACGCAGTATTTT. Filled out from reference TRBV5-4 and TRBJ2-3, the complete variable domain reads ETGVTQSPTHLIKTRGQQVTLRCSSQSGHNTVSWYQQALGQGPQFIFQYYREEENGRGNFPPRFSGLQFPNYSSELNVNALELDDSALYLCATQPGRDRNTDTQYFGPGTRLTVL.

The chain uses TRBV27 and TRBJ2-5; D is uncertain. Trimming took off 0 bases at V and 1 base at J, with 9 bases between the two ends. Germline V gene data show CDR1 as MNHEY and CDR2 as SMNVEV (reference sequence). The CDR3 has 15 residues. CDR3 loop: CASSLSVQFQETQYF. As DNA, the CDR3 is TGTGCCAGCAGTTTATCGGTACAGTTCCAAGAGACCCAGTACTTC.

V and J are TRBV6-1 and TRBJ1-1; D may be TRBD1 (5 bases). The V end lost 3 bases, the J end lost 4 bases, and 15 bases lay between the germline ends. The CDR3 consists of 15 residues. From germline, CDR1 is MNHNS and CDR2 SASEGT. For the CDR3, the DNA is TGTGCCAGCAGTGATCCAGGGTCTTTAGGCACTGAAGCTTTCTTT. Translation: CASSDPGSLGTEAFF.